Presented here are 15 T cell receptor beta chains from one specimen sequenced in a study of shared T cell receptors in the human thymus. The assay was immunoSEQ multiplex PCR, and TCRdb's table has in-frame clones only and misses some. The sample shows under 700,000 clones, around 82% of them seen only once. This same sample was also taken into another study, of human thymus T cells.

The sample comprised thymocytes. Source of these receptors: a boy under two years old with a congenital heart defect.

This chain uses TRBV4-1 with TRBJ2-1, with D perhaps matching TRBD2 (6 bases). The CDR3 consists of 13 residues. Per germline, CDR1 MGHRA and CDR2 YSYEKL. The germline V and J ends were trimmed by 5 bases and 8 bases, with 13 bases remaining between them. CDR3 sequence: CASSRRASDEQFF. The CDR3 DNA reads TGCGCCAGCAGCAGGAGGGCTAGCGATGAGCAGTTCTTC.

The chain uses TRBV6-1 and TRBJ1-5, with TRBD1 matching over 7 bases. Germline V lookup: CDR1 MNHNS, CDR2 SASEGT. This CDR3 region has 16 residues. The V gene end was trimmed by 3 bases and the J gene end by 7 bases; junction bases not matched to a gene: 12. The CDR3 coding sequence is TGTGCCAGCAGTGACCCCATACAGGGGATGAGGCAGCCCCAGCATTTT. The encoded protein is CASSDPIQGMRQPQHF.

This chain links TRBV19 with TRBJ2-2; TRBD1 agrees at 10 bases. Trimming at V came to 6 bases and at J to 7 bases, leaving 14 bases not matched to a gene. CDR1 is LNHDA and CDR2 is SQIVND in the germline V gene (reference sequence). This CDR3 is 17 amino acids long. The CDR3: CASSAVGTGASGGELFF. As DNA, the CDR3 is TGTGCCAGTAGCGCTGTAGGGACAGGGGCCTCCGGCGGGGAGCTGTTTTTT.

The V call is TRBV7-9, the J call TRBJ2-7, with D perhaps matching TRBD1 (6 bases). Germline CDR1 reads SEHNR; CDR2 reads FQNEAQ (reference sequence). This CDR3 region has 14 residues. V shed 5 bases and J shed 4 bases, with 15 bases lying between them. The chain's CDR3 is CASSPRTVLYEQYF. In DNA, the CDR3 is TGTGCCAGCAGCCCGAGGACAGTCTTATACGAGCAGTACTTC.

The rearrangement joins TRBV5-1 to TRBJ2-2, with D maybe TRBD1 (8 bases). CDR1 is SGHRS, CDR2 YFSETQ, per germline. This CDR3 is 14 amino acids long. Trimming stripped 4 bases from V and 7 bases from J, with 14 bases between. The CDR3 DNA sequence: TGCGCCAGCAGCGAAAACAGGGGGGGCGGGGAGCTGTTTTTT. This gives the protein CASSENRGGGELFF. Variable domain in full (rest from reference TRBV5-1 and TRBJ2-2): KAGVTQTPRYLIKTRGQQVTLSCSPISGHRSVSWYQQTPGQGLQFLFEYFSETQRNKGNFPGRFSGRQFSNSRSEMNVSTLELGDSALYLCASSENRGGGELFFGEGSRLTVL.

The chain joins TRBV6-4 to TRBJ2-1; 8 nucleotides line up with TRBD2. Per germline, CDR1 MRHNA and CDR2 SNTAGT. V lost 1 base and J lost 10; bases outside the gene matches: 9. The CDR3 sequence is 15 residues long. The CDR3 DNA reads as TGTGCCAGCAGTGACTTGGGGCTAGCGGGCGACGAGCAGTTCTTC. Amino acid sequence: CASSDLGLAGDEQFF.

As to this clone: At the DNA level, this CDR3 is encoded by other sequences in the same sample as well. The CDR3 DNA follows: TGCGCCAGCAGCCAAGGGCCGACTAGCGGGAGAGGAGATACGCAGTATTTT. It specifies CASSQGPTSGRGDTQYF. V gene TRBV4-1 combines with J gene TRBJ2-3; 12 bases are a match to TRBD2. The CDR3 sequence is 17 residues long. Germline CDR1 MGHRA, CDR2 YSYEKL. V gave up 1 base and J gave up 5 bases; unmatched junction bases: 7.

This chain uses TRBV10-3 with TRBJ1-5; 7 nucleotides align to TRBD1. V dropped 4 bases and J dropped 6; count of bases not matched to a gene: 6. This CDR3 spans 14 amino acids. Germline V gene lookup returns CDR1 ENHRY and CDR2 SYGVKD. CDR3 in amino acids: CAISVNQGGQPQHF. CDR3 nucleotides: TGTGCCATCAGTGTTAACCAGGGGGGTCAGCCCCAGCATTTT.

V usage is TRBV18 and J usage is TRBJ2-7; TRBD2 is a possible D gene (7 bases). Germline V gene lookup returns CDR1 KGHSH and CDR2 LQKENI. The CDR3 consists of 18 residues. V lost 3 bases, J lost 4 bases, and 25 bases lay in between. The chain's CDR3 is CASSPPTRGRGGRYEQYF. The DNA for the CDR3 is TGTGCCAGCTCACCGCCTACTCGTGGAAGGGGGGGTAGGTACGAGCAGTACTTC.

This clone was seen more than once but under ten times. The chain recombines TRBV18 with TRBJ2-3; 7 bases match TRBD2. CDR3 length equals 16 residues. Germline values: CDR1 KGHSH, CDR2 LQKENI. J gave up 1 base and V 3 bases, and 7 bases lay outside the gene matches. The CDR3: CASSPPAGVGTDTQYF. The CDR3 DNA reads as TGTGCCAGCTCACCCCCGGCGGGAGTGGGCACAGATACGCAGTATTTT.

V gene TRBV27 combines with J gene TRBJ2-1; D perhaps matches TRBD2 (5 bases). Germline V gene data show CDR1 as MNHEY and CDR2 as SMNVEV (reference sequence). V was cut by 0 bases and J by 5 bases, with 20 bases left in between. This CDR3 spans 18 amino acids. The CDR3, as DNA: TGTGCCAGCAGTTTATCGGGTTATGAGCGGAGTCCAAACAATGAGCAGTTCTTC. This sequence encodes CASSLSGYERSPNNEQFF.

The chain uses TRBV30 and TRBJ2-7; 8 bases fit TRBD1. The germline CDR1 and CDR2 sequences are GTSNPN and SVGIG (reference sequence). The junction had 8 bases not matched to a gene; V was cut back by 2 bases and J by 5 bases. This CDR3 has 14 amino acids. CDR3 region: CAWSCGQGGNEQYF. The CDR3 bases are TGTGCCTGGAGTTGCGGACAGGGTGGAAACGAGCAGTACTTC.

The rearrangement joins TRBV14 to TRBJ2-1; a weak D match, TRBD2 (6 bases). This CDR3 comprises 15 residues. The ends were cut back, 0 bases at V and 6 bases at J, with 12 bases in the middle. Germline CDR1 and CDR2: SGHDN and FVKESK. The CDR3 DNA follows: TGTGCCAGCAGCCAAGACCCATCGACTAGCAATGAGCAGTTCTTC. Amino acids: CASSQDPSTSNEQFF.

In its sample, this clone was seen once. The rearrangement joins TRBV7-2 to TRBJ2-5, with a possible D match to TRBD2 (7 bases). Germline CDR1 SGHTA, CDR2 FQGNSA. V lost 4 bases and J lost 13, with 19 bases in between. This CDR3 contains 13 residues. The CDR3, as DNA: TGTGCCAGCAGCTCGCCCGGGGGCGGGGGCCTGTACTTC. Protein sequence: CASSSPGGGGLYF.

V is TRBV18 and J is TRBJ2-1; 10 nucleotides match TRBD2. Germline loops: CDR1 KGHSH, CDR2 LQKENI. This CDR3 spans 13 amino acids. The V gene end was trimmed by 3 bases and the J gene end by 12 bases; junction bases not matched to a gene: 5. The CDR3 reads CASSPASGSSQFF. Written as DNA, the CDR3 is TGTGCCAGCTCACCCGCTAGCGGGAGTTCGCAGTTCTTC.